This TCR beta chain was sequenced in a study of blood T cells in healthy people across ages. Study results and caveats: Expanded clonotype shifts may have been confounded, as the donors had an unknown CMV status. Naive T cell percentage showed a strong correlation with TCR beta diversity.

Together with a sample-barcoded 5' primer, a J-beta primer mix was included in a second PCR lasting roughly 6 to 12 cycles. The template-switch adaptor, which had 12 random nucleotides, put a tag on each cDNA molecule. TCRdb re-derived calls from the 5' RACE reads in MiXCR, one entry per CDR3 protein. The data hold some 1.5 million distinct CDR3 sequences, with 28% observed a single time. The CDR3 consists of 13 residues. Trimming cost V 0 bases and J 3 bases, with 6 bases left between them. Germline CDR1 is LNHNV and CDR2 is YYDKDF (reference sequence). This clonotype has a handful of counts. The antigen remains undetermined.

The sequence derives from a woman in her twenties or thirties in good health. The J gene is TRBJ2-7, the V gene TRBV15; D is perhaps TRBD1 (5 bases). Material for sequencing was blood. This chain's CDR3 is CATSREDNYEQYF. The DNA for the CDR3 is TGTGCCACCAGCAGAGAGGACAACTACGAGCAGTACTTC.